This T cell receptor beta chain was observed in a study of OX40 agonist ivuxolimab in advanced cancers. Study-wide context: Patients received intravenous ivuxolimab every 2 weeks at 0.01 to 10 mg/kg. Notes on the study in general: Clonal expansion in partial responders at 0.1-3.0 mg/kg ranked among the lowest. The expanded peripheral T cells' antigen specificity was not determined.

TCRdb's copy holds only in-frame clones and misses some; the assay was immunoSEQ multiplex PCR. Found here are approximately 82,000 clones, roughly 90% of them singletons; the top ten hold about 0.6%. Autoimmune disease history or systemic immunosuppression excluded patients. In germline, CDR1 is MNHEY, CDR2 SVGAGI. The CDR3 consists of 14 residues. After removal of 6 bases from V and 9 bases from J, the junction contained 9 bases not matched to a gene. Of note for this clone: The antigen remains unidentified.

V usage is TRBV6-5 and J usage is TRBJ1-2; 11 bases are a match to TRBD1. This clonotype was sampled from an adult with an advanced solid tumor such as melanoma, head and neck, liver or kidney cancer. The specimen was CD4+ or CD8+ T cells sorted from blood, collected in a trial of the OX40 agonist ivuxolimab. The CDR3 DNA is TGTGCCAGCAGCCCCCTTAGGACAGGGGGCAGCTACACCTTC. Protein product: CASSPLRTGGSYTF.